Listed below are T cell receptor beta chains from one sample, sequenced in a study of blood T cell repertoires in COVID-19. The table came from immunoSEQ multiplex PCR; TCRdb's copy has only in-frame clones and leaves some out. The data show approximately 210,000 clones, around 90% seen once. Sequenced sample: PBMCs or T cells enriched from blood (not recorded which). The receptors were sampled from a woman younger than 35 who had recovered from COVID-19. The CDR3 runs from the conserved cysteine through the conserved F or W. Fields, in order: D gene, clone size, CDR3 length, J gene, V gene, CDR3 DNA, CDR3 protein. The D gene is left open where the match is weak. The size field is filled for only some rows; it gives once, few, many or a size class.

d_gene: .
abundance: .
len: 14
j_gene: TRBJ2-3
v_gene: TRBV27
CDR3nt: TGTGCCAGCAGTTCCCCAAGCAGCACAGATACGCAGTATTTT
CDR3aa: CASSSPSSTDTQYF

d_gene: .
abundance: .
len: 16
j_gene: TRBJ1-6
v_gene: TRBV18
CDR3nt: TGTGCCAGCTCACTAGCCGCGGGGAGTAATAATTCACCCCTCCACTTT
CDR3aa: CASSLAAGSNNSPLHF

d_gene: .
abundance: .
len: 11
j_gene: TRBJ2-7
v_gene: TRBV30
CDR3nt: TGTGCCTGGGCGAGGGATCGGGAGCAGTACTTC
CDR3aa: CAWARDREQYF

d_gene: .
abundance: .
len: 13
j_gene: TRBJ1-2
v_gene: TRBV2
CDR3nt: TGTGCCAGCAGTGAGGAGGCCCTTTTGAGCTACACCTTC
CDR3aa: CASSEEALLSYTF

d_gene: .
abundance: .
len: 13
j_gene: TRBJ1-1
v_gene: TRBV27
CDR3nt: TGTGCCAGCTCCCCAGGGGATGCTCCTGAAGCTTTCTTT
CDR3aa: CASSPGDAPEAFF

d_gene: .
abundance: .
len: 14
j_gene: TRBJ1-3
v_gene: TRBV29-1
CDR3nt: TGCAGCGTTGAATTCGAGGATCGAGGAAACACCATATATTTT
CDR3aa: CSVEFEDRGNTIYF

d_gene: .
abundance: few
len: 14
j_gene: TRBJ2-1
v_gene: TRBV2
CDR3nt: TGTGCCAGCAGCGCCGGTAGATTTTACAATGAGCAGTTCTTC
CDR3aa: CASSAGRFYNEQFF

d_gene: .
abundance: .
len: 12
j_gene: TRBJ2-1
v_gene: TRBV5-4
CDR3nt: TGTGCCAGCAGCGCGACTAGTGGTGAGCAGTTCTTC
CDR3aa: CASSATSGEQFF

d_gene: TRBD2
abundance: .
len: 19
j_gene: TRBJ2-2
v_gene: TRBV10-3
CDR3nt: TGTGCCATCAGTGAGTCGAAGGCGAGCGGGGGGACGAACACCGGGGAGCTGTTTTTT
CDR3aa: CAISESKASGGTNTGELFF

d_gene: TRBD1
abundance: .
len: 17
j_gene: TRBJ1-5
v_gene: TRBV6-1
CDR3nt: TGTGCCAGCAGTGGGAAGGACAGGGGCCTTAGCAATCAGCCCCAGCATTTT
CDR3aa: CASSGKDRGLSNQPQHF

d_gene: .
abundance: few
len: 14
j_gene: TRBJ1-2
v_gene: TRBV5-6
CDR3nt: TGTGCCAGCAGCTTGTATGGGGGGAACTATGGCTACACCTTC
CDR3aa: CASSLYGGNYGYTF